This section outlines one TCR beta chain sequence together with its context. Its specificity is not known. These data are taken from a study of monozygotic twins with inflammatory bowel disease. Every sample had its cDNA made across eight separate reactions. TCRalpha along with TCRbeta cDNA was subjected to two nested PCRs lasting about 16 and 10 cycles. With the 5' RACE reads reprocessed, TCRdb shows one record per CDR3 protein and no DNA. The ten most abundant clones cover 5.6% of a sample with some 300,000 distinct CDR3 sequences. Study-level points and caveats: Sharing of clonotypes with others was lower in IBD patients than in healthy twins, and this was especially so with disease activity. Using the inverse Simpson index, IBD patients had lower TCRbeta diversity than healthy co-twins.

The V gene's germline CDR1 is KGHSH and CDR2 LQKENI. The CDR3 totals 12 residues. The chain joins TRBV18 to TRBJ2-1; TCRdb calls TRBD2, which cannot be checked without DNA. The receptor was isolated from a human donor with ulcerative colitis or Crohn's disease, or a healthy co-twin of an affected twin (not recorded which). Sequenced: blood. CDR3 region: CASSVGIPGQFF.